A selection of T cell receptor beta chains follows, all from one sample in a study of monozygotic twins with cystic fibrosis. Sequencing was performed with immunoSEQ multiplex PCR; in TCRdb, only in-frame clones are kept and a portion is missing. Among around 29,000 clones listed, 70% to 90% were seen once. The sequenced sample was blood. Source of these receptors: a girl under 10 years old with cystic fibrosis. Both conserved end residues are part of each CDR3. The order of the fields is clone size, D gene, J gene, V gene, CDR3 protein, CDR3 DNA. The D gene is left open where the match is weak. Not every row has a clone size; where given, it reads once, few, many or a size class.

>.|.|TRBJ1-4|TRBV6-1
CASSDFRPGGPRVANEKLFF
TGTGCCAGCAGTGATTTTCGACCGGGAGGCCCGAGGGTGGCTAATGAAAAACTGTTTTTT
>.|.|TRBJ1-1|TRBV15
CATSRGRAGTEAFF
TGTGCCACCAGCAGAGGCCGCGCGGGGACTGAAGCTTTCTTT
>.|TRBD1|TRBJ2-6|TRBV13
CASSKTGAGANVLTF
TGTGCCAGCAGCAAAACAGGGGCTGGGGCCAACGTCCTGACTTTC
>.|TRBD1|TRBJ2-7|TRBV7-9
CASTGRDRSSYEQYF
TGTGCCAGCACCGGTCGGGACAGGAGCTCCTACGAGCAGTACTTC
>.|.|TRBJ2-3|TRBV29-1
CSAKSGTPTDTQYF
TGCAGCGCCAAATCCGGGACACCCACAGATACGCAGTATTTT
>once|TRBD2|TRBJ2-1|TRBV30
CAWTTSGSHEQFF
TGTGCCTGGACTACTAGCGGGAGTCATGAGCAGTTCTTC
>.|.|TRBJ2-7|TRBV5-4
CASSLDSGYEQYF
TGTGCCAGCAGCTTGGATTCGGGTTACGAGCAGTACTTC
>.|.|TRBJ2-1|TRBV7-9
CASSLGRDYNEQFF
TGTGCCAGCAGCTTAGGCAGGGACTACAATGAGCAGTTCTTC
>.|.|TRBJ1-1|TRBV5-6
CASSLGGAPEAFF
TGTGCCAGCAGCTTGGGAGGGGCCCCTGAAGCTTTCTTT
>few|.|TRBJ1-1|TRBV14
CASSQDRLTEAFF
TGTGCCAGCAGCCAAGACAGACTTACTGAAGCTTTCTTT
>.|.|TRBJ2-7|TRBV5-1
CASSLEGDEQYF
TGCGCCAGCAGCTTGGAAGGGGACGAGCAGTACTTC